This entry lists 25 T cell receptor beta chains sequenced from one sample in a study of blood T cell repertoires in COVID-19. Measured with immunoSEQ multiplex PCR; TCRdb has only the in-frame clones, and not every one. Of 250,000 to 350,000 clones in the sample, around 85% are singletons; the top ten hold 4% to 5%. Material: peripheral blood. The receptors derive from a woman between 50 and 59 years old with active or convalescent COVID-19.

This rearrangement joins TRBV2 to TRBJ2-1; 9 positions match TRBD2. Unmatched junction bases numbered 9, after V lost 6 bases and J lost 9 bases. In germline, CDR1 is SNHLY, CDR2 FYNNEI. The CDR3 is made up of 14 amino acids. The CDR3: CASRGAGGNAEQFF. For the CDR3, the DNA is TGTGCCAGCAGAGGCGCGGGAGGGAACGCTGAGCAGTTCTTC.

The chain carries TRBV5-1 and TRBJ2-5; D might be TRBD1 (5 bases). Trimming stripped 3 bases from V and 3 bases from J, with 12 bases between. Germline V gene data show CDR1 as SGHRS and CDR2 as YFSETQ. The CDR3 is 14 residues long. The CDR3 DNA reads as TGCGCCAGCAGCTCAGGGAATCCGGAAGAGACCCAGTACTTC. Amino acids: CASSSGNPEETQYF.

The CDR3 coding sequence is TGTGCCAGCAGTACGAGGGGGGAGACCCAGTACTTC. Translation: CASSTRGETQYF. The chain recombines TRBV6-2 or TRBV6-3 with TRBJ2-5, with D maybe TRBD1 (6 bases). The V gene's germline CDR1 is MNHEY and CDR2 SVGEGT. Trimming took 5 bases from V and 5 from J, leaving 9 bases between them. The CDR3 loop spans 12 amino acids.

This clone appeared once. The V call is TRBV2, the J call TRBJ1-2; D perhaps matches TRBD1 (5 bases). Trimming stripped 4 bases from V and 3 bases from J, with 21 bases between. CDR1 SNHLY and CDR2 FYNNEI come from the germline V gene. The CDR3 runs 17 residues. CDR3 region: CASSGRGVEIRHYGYTF. The CDR3, as DNA: TGTGCCAGCAGTGGACGGGGGGTGGAGATCCGCCACTATGGCTACACCTTC. The whole variable domain, filled in from reference TRBV2 and TRBJ1-2, reads EPEVTQTPSHQVTQMGQEVILRCVPISNHLYFYWYRQILGQKVEFLVSFYNNEISEKSEIFDDQFSVERPDGSNFTLKIRSTKLEDSAMYFCASSGRGVEIRHYGYTFGSGTRLTVV.

This chain uses TRBV2 with TRBJ2-1, with TRBD2 matching over 12 bases. The CDR3 is made up of 17 amino acids. The trim removed 7 bases at V and 8 bases at J, leaving 15 bases unmatched. From germline, CDR1 is SNHLY and CDR2 FYNNEI. Here the CDR3 reads CASTPRLAGVGSDEQFF. CDR3 DNA sequence: TGTGCCAGCACCCCCAGACTAGCGGGAGTGGGAAGCGATGAGCAGTTCTTC.

This rearrangement joins TRBV9 to TRBJ2-7, with a possible D match to TRBD2 (5 bases). Germline V gene data show CDR1 as SGDLS and CDR2 as YYNGEE. With 2 bases removed from V and 0 bases from J, the gap between germline ends came to 9 bases. The CDR3 covers 14 residues. The CDR3 DNA is TGTGCCAGCAGCGTTCTCGGGGACTCCTACGAGCAGTACTTC. Its translation is CASSVLGDSYEQYF.

This clone was seen a few times. The chain has TRBV10-3 and TRBJ1-2, with 7 bases matching TRBD1. This CDR3 region has 14 residues. CDR1 and CDR2 (germline): ENHRY, SYGVKD. The V and J ends lost 3 bases and 2 bases, in that order; junction bases with no gene match: 3. The CDR3 sequence: CAISDIQGNYGYTF. CDR3 DNA sequence: TGTGCCATCAGTGATATACAGGGGAACTATGGCTACACCTTC.

This clone appeared a few times. Germline and junction disagree at one end, which may indicate a read error. The rearrangement links TRBV28 to TRBJ2-3, with 13 bases identical to TRBD2. The germline CDR1 and CDR2 sequences are MDHEN and SYDVKM. The CDR3 runs 14 residues. The CDR3 DNA reads TGTGCCAGCACTGGGACTAGCGGGACAGCTACGCAGTATTTT. Its protein is CASTGTSGTATQYF.

This chain links TRBV3-1 (or the pseudogene TRBV3-2) with TRBJ1-4; the D gene is possibly TRBD1 (6 bases). Germline V gene sequence: CDR1 LGHDT, CDR2 YNNKEL (reference sequence). V lost 4 bases, J lost 4 bases, and 19 bases lay in between. The CDR3 has 17 residues. This CDR3 reads CASSPVNPGTHNEKLFF. In DNA, the CDR3 is TGTGCCAGCAGCCCTGTCAATCCCGGGACACATAATGAAAAACTGTTTTTT.

V usage is TRBV19 and J usage is TRBJ1-2, with D possibly matching TRBD1 (5 bases). CDR3 length equals 12 residues. V dropped 6 bases and J dropped 3 bases, with 8 bases sitting between them. CDR1 is LNHDA, CDR2 SQIVND, per germline (reference sequence). The CDR3 DNA follows: TGTGCCAGTAGGGCGGGGGACTATGGCTACACCTTC. This gives the protein CASRAGDYGYTF.

V gene TRBV20-1 combines with J gene TRBJ2-1; 9 nucleotides align to TRBD2. V dropped 3 bases and J dropped 6; count of bases not matched to a gene: 9. Per germline, CDR1 DFQATT and CDR2 SNEGSKA (reference sequence). The length of the CDR3 is 15 residues. As DNA, the CDR3 is TGCAGTGCTAGTTCAATAGCGGGAGCCGGCAATGAGCAGTTCTTC. This translates into CSASSIAGAGNEQFF.

The gene calls are TRBV5-4 and TRBJ2-1; TRBD2 matches 8 bases. CDR3 length: 18 amino acids. Trimming removed 4 bases from V and 0 bases from J; junction bases left unmatched: 12. The germline V gene encodes CDR1 SGHNT and CDR2 YYREEE (reference sequence). The CDR3 nucleotides are TGTGCCAGCAGCACCGGGACTATGGGGACTAGCTCCTACAATGAGCAGTTCTTC. Translating it yields CASSTGTMGTSSYNEQFF.

This chain uses TRBV19 with TRBJ1-1; D uncertain. CDR1 LNHDA and CDR2 SQIVND come from the germline V gene (reference sequence). There are 14 residues in the CDR3. Trimming pared 6 bases from V and 1 base from J, leaving 12 bases between. CDR3 amino acids: CASSTGLENTEAFF. The DNA for the CDR3 is TGTGCCAGTAGCACTGGACTGGAGAACACTGAAGCTTTCTTT.

This chain uses TRBV5-1 with TRBJ2-7; TRBD2 might be the D (6 bases). This CDR3 has 15 residues. Germline V gene lookup returns CDR1 SGHRS and CDR2 YFSETQ. V gave up 4 bases and J gave up 1 base, with 15 bases separating them. CDR3: CASSHGGPRSYEQYF. CDR3 DNA sequence: TGCGCCAGCAGCCACGGAGGGCCGCGTTCCTACGAGCAGTACTTC.

The V gene is TRBV19, the J gene TRBJ2-5, with D maybe TRBD1 (6 bases). V was clipped by 10 bases and J by 6 bases, with 18 bases between them. The CDR3 totals 13 residues. CDR1 is LNHDA and CDR2 is SQIVND in the germline V gene (reference sequence). The CDR3 nucleotides are TGTGCCACCAAGCCTGAGGGGGAAAAGACCCAGTACTTC. Protein product: CATKPEGEKTQYF.

The CDR3 region is CSASVPLGGHNSPLHF. The CDR3, as DNA: TGCAGTGCCAGTGTACCTTTGGGGGGGCATAATTCACCCCTCCACTTT. This rearrangement joins TRBV20-1 to TRBJ1-6; a possible D gene is TRBD1 (6 bases). The CDR3 runs 16 residues. V lost 6 bases and J lost 5, with 20 bases in between. CDR1 is DFQATT and CDR2 is SNEGSKA in the germline V gene (reference sequence).

The chain recombines TRBV5-5 with TRBJ2-7; TRBD2 matches at 7 bases. CDR1 and CDR2 from the germline V gene are SGHKS and YYEKEE (reference sequence). Losses at the gene ends were 4 bases for V and 6 bases for J; bases not matched to a gene: 7. This CDR3 is 13 amino acids long. The CDR3 region has the DNA TGTGCCAGCAGCGCCGGGACTACTCTCGAGCAGTACTTC. Translating gives CASSAGTTLEQYF.

This sequence joins TRBV5-1 and TRBJ2-3; D is unclear. Germline values: CDR1 SGHRS, CDR2 YFSETQ. The CDR3 totals 16 residues. The ends were cut back, 3 bases at V and 2 bases at J, with 16 bases in the middle. The CDR3 sequence: CASSSQTGIFTDTQYF. For the CDR3, the DNA is TGCGCCAGCAGCTCACAGACCGGAATCTTCACAGATACGCAGTATTTT.

A single count supports this clone. The chain joins TRBV7-6 to TRBJ2-1; 7 nucleotides agree with TRBD2. Germline lookup yields CDR1 SGHVS and CDR2 FNYEAQ. Trimming cost V 0 bases and J 0 bases; bases outside gene matches: 2. This CDR3 has 16 amino acids. The CDR3 nucleotides read TGTGCCAGCAGCTTAGCGCTAGCGGTCTCCTACAATGAGCAGTTCTTC. Protein: CASSLALAVSYNEQFF.

The genes are TRBV19 and TRBJ2-2; maybe TRBD1 (6 bases). The CDR3 extends over 16 amino acids. Germline CDR1 reads LNHDA; CDR2 reads SQIVND (reference sequence). V lost 1 base to trimming and J lost 7 bases, with 16 bases between them. The CDR3 sequence: CASSIGVGQYGGELFF. The CDR3 region has the DNA TGTGCCAGTAGTATAGGAGTCGGACAGTATGGCGGGGAGCTGTTTTTT.

The CDR3 reads CATSRDPSGYNEQFF. CDR3 coding DNA: TGTGCCACCAGCAGAGACCCTAGCGGCTACAATGAGCAGTTCTTC. The rearrangement uses TRBV15 and TRBJ2-1, with 7 positions matching TRBD2. V was pared by 0 bases and J by 3 bases, with 2 bases of the junction left unmatched. This CDR3 comprises 15 residues. Germline-derived CDR1 and CDR2 are LNHNV and YYDKDF (reference sequence).

V and J are TRBV7-6 and TRBJ2-7; D might be TRBD2 (5 bases). Germline values: CDR1 SGHVS, CDR2 FNYEAQ. Trimming left V 10 bases short and J 5 bases short, with 18 bases between. This CDR3 region has 13 residues. The CDR3 region is CATSFRGVDEQYF. The CDR3 DNA follows: TGTGCCACCTCATTTCGGGGAGTTGACGAGCAGTACTTC.

The chain has TRBV5-4 and TRBJ2-7; TRBD1 matches 9 bases. This CDR3 is built from 14 residues. The V gene's germline CDR1 is SGHNT and CDR2 YYREEE (reference sequence). V was pared by 4 bases and J by 3 bases, with 5 bases of the junction left unmatched. This chain's CDR3 is CASSRMGQGYEQYF. CDR3 bases: TGTGCCAGCAGCCGGATGGGACAGGGCTACGAGCAGTACTTC.

The J gene is TRBJ1-2, the V gene TRBV19, with a tentative D call TRBD1 (6 bases). V dropped 4 bases and J dropped 3 bases, with 18 bases sitting between them. This CDR3 is 16 amino acids long. Germline V gives CDR1 LNHDA, CDR2 SQIVND (reference sequence). CDR3 amino acids: CASSTSETGAHYGYTF. CDR3 sequence (DNA): TGTGCCAGTAGTACCTCTGAGACAGGTGCGCACTATGGCTACACCTTC.

This rearrangement joins TRBV28 to TRBJ2-3; 8 bases are shared with TRBD1. After removal of 5 bases from V and 0 bases from J, the junction contained 10 bases not matched to a gene. The CDR3 covers 17 residues. Germline-derived CDR1 and CDR2 are MDHEN and SYDVKM. CDR3 nucleotide sequence: TGTGCCAGCAGTCTTCTCGTGACAGGGGCTAGCACAGATACGCAGTATTTT. Its translation is CASSLLVTGASTDTQYF.